This T cell receptor (beta chain) derives from a study of T cell responses to AZD1222 COVID-19 vaccine. Assay used: immunoSEQ multiplex PCR; TCRdb lists only in-frame clones, some missing. Of approximately 160,000 clones detected, under 95% appear once; the ten largest clones hold around 5%. CDR3 length: 13 residues. Germline V gene sequence: CDR1 LNHDA, CDR2 SQIVND (reference sequence). The ends were cut back, 4 bases at V and 9 bases at J, with 15 bases in the middle. This material consisted of peripheral blood, taken on day 0 of AZD1222 vaccination. This receptor was taken from an adult in good health. The chain is built from TRBV19 and TRBJ1-1; D is ambiguous. CDR3 amino acids: CASSTSSGEKAFF. DNA for the CDR3: TGTGCCAGTAGTACGTCATCAGGAGAGAAAGCTTTCTTT.